This T cell receptor (beta chain) stems from a study of cytomegalovirus exposure and HLA in healthy donors. The study, taken as a whole, reports: In vitro experiments confirmed that three CMV-associated chains were specific for CMV antigens. The classifier was said to identify cytomegalovirus status with high specificity and sensitivity. Over 15,000 TCR beta sequences were associated with HLA alleles at 0.05 false discovery rate in a later analysis.

Germline CDR1 reads SGHTA; CDR2 reads FQGTGA. This CDR3 region has 17 residues. In its sample, this clone was seen once. Its antigen is not known. A junction end diverges from the germline sequence, so it may reflect a read error. 13 Jbeta primers and 60 Vbeta primers were used for the PCR. Profiling relied on immunoSEQ multiplex PCR, and the TCRdb table lists in-frame clones only, not all of them. The table has about 240,000 clones, roughly 87% seen once. This sequence joins TRBV7-3 and TRBJ2-2; possible D gene TRBD2, 7 bases. Specimen: PBMCs. The TCR sequence derives from a woman in her 40s in good health and CMV-seropositive. The CDR3: CASSFHKGGANAGELFF. The CDR3 coding sequence is TGTGCCAGCAGTTTTCATAAAGGGGGGGCGAACGCCGGGGAGCTGTTTTTT.